This T cell receptor beta chain was captured in a study of cytomegalovirus exposure and HLA in healthy donors. Study-wide points: Analysis was carried out at a later point, and it linked a missense DCLRE1C variant to TCR beta V- and J-gene trimming.

PCR involved 60 Vbeta and 13 Jbeta primers. The protocol was immunoSEQ multiplex PCR, while the TCRdb copy is restricted to in-frame clones and leaves out a portion. The top ten hold around 0.3% of the sample, which has about 200,000 clones, roughly 90% seen once. Turning to this clone: Its antigen is undetermined.

This CDR3 has 14 amino acids. Germline assignment: CDR1 SGHTA and CDR2 FQGNSA. V shed 6 bases and J shed 5 bases, with 14 bases lying between them. Sequencing used PBMCs. The receptor's source is a woman aged 30 to 39 in good health and CMV-seronegative. This chain joins TRBV7-2 and TRBJ1-5; D is possibly TRBD1 (5 bases). The CDR3 here is CASRRGGDYQPQHF. Written as DNA, the CDR3 is TGTGCCAGCAGACGAGGCGGGGACTATCAGCCCCAGCATTTT.